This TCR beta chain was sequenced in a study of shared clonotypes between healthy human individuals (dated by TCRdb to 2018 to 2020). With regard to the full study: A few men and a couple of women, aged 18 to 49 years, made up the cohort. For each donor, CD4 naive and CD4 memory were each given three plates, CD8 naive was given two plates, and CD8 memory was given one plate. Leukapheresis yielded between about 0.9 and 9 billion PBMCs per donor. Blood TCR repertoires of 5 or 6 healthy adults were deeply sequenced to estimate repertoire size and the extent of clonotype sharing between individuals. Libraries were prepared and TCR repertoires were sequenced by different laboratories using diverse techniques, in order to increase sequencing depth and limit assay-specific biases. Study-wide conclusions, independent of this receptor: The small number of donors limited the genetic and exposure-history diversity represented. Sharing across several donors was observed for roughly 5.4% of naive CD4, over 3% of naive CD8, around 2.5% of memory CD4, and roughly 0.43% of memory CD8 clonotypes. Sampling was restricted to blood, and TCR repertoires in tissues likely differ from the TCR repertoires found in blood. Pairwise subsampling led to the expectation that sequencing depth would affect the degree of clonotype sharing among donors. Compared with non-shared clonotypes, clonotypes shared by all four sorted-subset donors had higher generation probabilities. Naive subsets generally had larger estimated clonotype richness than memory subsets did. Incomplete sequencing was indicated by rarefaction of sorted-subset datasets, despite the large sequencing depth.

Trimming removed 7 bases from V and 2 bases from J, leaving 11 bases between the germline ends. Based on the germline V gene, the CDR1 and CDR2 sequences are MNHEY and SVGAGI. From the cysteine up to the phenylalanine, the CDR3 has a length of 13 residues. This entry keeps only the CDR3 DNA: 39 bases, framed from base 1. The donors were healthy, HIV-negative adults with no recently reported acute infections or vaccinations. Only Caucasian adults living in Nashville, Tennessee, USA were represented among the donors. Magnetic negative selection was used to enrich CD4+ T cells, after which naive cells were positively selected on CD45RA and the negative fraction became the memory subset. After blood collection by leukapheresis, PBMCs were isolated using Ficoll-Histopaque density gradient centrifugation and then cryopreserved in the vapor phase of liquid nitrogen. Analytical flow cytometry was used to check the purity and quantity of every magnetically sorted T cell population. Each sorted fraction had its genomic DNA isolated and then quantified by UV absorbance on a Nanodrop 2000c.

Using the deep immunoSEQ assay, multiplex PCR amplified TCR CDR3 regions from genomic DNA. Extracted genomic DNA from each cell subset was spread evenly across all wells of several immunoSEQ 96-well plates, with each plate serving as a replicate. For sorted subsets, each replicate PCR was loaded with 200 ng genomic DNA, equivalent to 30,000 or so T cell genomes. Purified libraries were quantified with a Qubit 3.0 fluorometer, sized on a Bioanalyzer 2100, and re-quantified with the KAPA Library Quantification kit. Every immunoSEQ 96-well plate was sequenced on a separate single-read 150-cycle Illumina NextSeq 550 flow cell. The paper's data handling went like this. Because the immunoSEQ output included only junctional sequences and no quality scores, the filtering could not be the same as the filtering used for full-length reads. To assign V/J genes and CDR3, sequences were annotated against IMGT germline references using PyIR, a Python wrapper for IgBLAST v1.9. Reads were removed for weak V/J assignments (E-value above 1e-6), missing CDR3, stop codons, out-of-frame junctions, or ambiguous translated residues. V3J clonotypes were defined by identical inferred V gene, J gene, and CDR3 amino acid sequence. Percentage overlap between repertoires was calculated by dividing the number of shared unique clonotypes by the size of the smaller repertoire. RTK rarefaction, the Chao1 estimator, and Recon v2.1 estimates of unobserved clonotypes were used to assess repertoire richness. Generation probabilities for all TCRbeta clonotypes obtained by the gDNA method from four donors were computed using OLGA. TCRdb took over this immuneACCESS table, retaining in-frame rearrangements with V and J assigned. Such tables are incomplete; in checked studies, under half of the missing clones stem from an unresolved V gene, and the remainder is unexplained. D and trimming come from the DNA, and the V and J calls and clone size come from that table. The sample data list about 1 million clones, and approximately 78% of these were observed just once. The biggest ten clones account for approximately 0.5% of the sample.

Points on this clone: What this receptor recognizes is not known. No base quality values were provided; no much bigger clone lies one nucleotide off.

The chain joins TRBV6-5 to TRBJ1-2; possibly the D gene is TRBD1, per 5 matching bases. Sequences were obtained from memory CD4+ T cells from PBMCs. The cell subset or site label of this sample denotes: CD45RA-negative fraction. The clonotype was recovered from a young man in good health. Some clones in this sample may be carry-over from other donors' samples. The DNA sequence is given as TGTGCCAGCACCTCGGGGGGAAACTATGGCTACACCTTC. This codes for CASTSGGNYGYTF.